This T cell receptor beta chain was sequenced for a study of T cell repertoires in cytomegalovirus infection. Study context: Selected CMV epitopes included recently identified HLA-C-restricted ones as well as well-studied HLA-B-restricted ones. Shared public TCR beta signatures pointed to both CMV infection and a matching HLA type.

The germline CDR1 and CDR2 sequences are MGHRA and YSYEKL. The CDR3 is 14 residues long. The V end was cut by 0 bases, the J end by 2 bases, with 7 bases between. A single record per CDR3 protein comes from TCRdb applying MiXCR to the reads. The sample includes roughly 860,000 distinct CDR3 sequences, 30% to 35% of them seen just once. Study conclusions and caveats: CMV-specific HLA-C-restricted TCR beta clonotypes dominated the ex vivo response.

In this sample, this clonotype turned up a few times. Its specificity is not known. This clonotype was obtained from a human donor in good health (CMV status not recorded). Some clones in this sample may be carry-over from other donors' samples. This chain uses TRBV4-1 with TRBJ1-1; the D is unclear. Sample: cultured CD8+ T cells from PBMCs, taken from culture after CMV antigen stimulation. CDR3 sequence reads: CASSQDWGNTEAFF. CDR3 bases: TGCGCCAGCAGCCAAGATTGGGGAAACACTGAAGCTTTCTTT.